A selection of T cell receptor beta chains follows, all from one sample in a study of early T cells in non-severe SARS-CoV-2 infection. TCRdb fed the 5' RACE reads into MiXCR, producing one record per CDR3 protein. This sample has over 55,000 distinct CDR3 sequences, with under 15% found just once. The sample taken for sequencing was whole blood. These receptors came from an adult who was a healthcare worker with PCR-confirmed SARS-CoV-2 infection or an uninfected control (not recorded which). Each CDR3 is given with its conserved first and last residue. D genes are given only for firm matches.

CDR3 length	D gene	J gene	V gene	CDR3 protein
14	.	TRBJ1-1	TRBV7-2	CASSWPRQDTEAFF
17	TRBD2	TRBJ2-5	TRBV7-8	CASSLVRAGVSQETQYF
15	.	TRBJ2-3	TRBV2	CASSPSGPSTDTQYF
14	.	TRBJ1-5	TRBV7-4	CAMPPTNVSQPQHF
12	.	TRBJ2-5	TRBV7-2	CASSLGLETQYF
14	.	TRBJ2-3	TRBV12-3/TRBV12-4	CASSDRNTLDTQYF
14	.	TRBJ1-5	TRBV5-5	CASSQDPGGWPQHF
17	.	TRBJ1-5	TRBV28	CASSQRRAVPSNQPQHF
16	TRBD1	TRBJ1-4	TRBV5-1	CASAQGAPATNEKLFF
12	.	TRBJ1-1	TRBV28	CASSLQLIGAFF
14	TRBD2	TRBJ2-5	TRBV5-8	CASSPGGPYETQYF
17	.	TRBJ1-2	TRBV7-9	CASSLVGSGGSDDGYTF
11	.	TRBJ2-3	TRBV21-1	CASKRHLTQYF
13	.	TRBJ1-1	TRBV28	CASKTRGNTEAFF
15	.	TRBJ2-5	TRBV24-1	CATSDPTREQETQYF
14	TRBD1	TRBJ1-5	TRBV7-2	CASSLTGQNQPQHF
14	TRBD1	TRBJ2-5	TRBV7-8	CASSLTGGRETQYF
13	TRBD1	TRBJ2-4	TRBV7-2	CASSLGTGDIQYF
13	.	TRBJ2-7	TRBV28	CASSKGTAHEQYF
14	TRBD1	TRBJ1-1	TRBV29-1	CSVDGQGENTEAFF
15	.	TRBJ1-5	TRBV27	CASSLGGFGRQPQHF
13	TRBD2	TRBJ2-1	TRBV5-1	CASSLTGGKGQFF
15	TRBD1	TRBJ2-3	TRBV30	CAWSVGTGDTDTQYF
16	TRBD1	TRBJ2-2	TRBV7-9	CASSLSGTGSTGELFF
13	.	TRBJ1-1	TRBV28	CASSLGEITEAFF
15	TRBD1	TRBJ2-3	TRBV5-5	CASSWATGVGDTQYF
20	TRBD2	TRBJ2-2	TRBV28	CASSPLFPPAGRDGTGELFF
13	.	TRBJ2-7	TRBV7-2	CASSWDGDYEQYF
19	.	TRBJ2-7	TRBV20-1	CSANRGPYILRDRSYEQYF
13	.	TRBJ2-5	TRBV7-2	CASSFAAEETQYF
16	.	TRBJ1-5	TRBV24-1	CATSDGTPRSNQPQHF
15	.	TRBJ2-2	TRBV5-4	CASSLVTANTGELFF
13	.	TRBJ2-7	TRBV7-2	CASSWGPTGEQYF
16	.	TRBJ2-3	TRBV7-2	CASSLVGAASTDTQYF
11	.	TRBJ2-5	TRBV12-3/TRBV12-4	CASRVQETQYF
14	TRBD1	TRBJ2-3	TRBV12-3/TRBV12-4	CASSLRQGGDTQYF
18	.	TRBJ2-2	TRBV7-9	CASSLVGVDFMNTGELFF
12	.	TRBJ1-5	TRBV24-1	CATRGSNQPQHF
14	.	TRBJ2-1	TRBV27	CASSFPGGLNEQFF
16	.	TRBJ1-5	TRBV11-3	CASSSQRVLGNQPQHF
15	TRBD1	TRBJ2-3	TRBV20-1	CSARRGQGRADTQYF
17	.	TRBJ1-2	TRBV28	CASSSSGPGSVNYGYTF